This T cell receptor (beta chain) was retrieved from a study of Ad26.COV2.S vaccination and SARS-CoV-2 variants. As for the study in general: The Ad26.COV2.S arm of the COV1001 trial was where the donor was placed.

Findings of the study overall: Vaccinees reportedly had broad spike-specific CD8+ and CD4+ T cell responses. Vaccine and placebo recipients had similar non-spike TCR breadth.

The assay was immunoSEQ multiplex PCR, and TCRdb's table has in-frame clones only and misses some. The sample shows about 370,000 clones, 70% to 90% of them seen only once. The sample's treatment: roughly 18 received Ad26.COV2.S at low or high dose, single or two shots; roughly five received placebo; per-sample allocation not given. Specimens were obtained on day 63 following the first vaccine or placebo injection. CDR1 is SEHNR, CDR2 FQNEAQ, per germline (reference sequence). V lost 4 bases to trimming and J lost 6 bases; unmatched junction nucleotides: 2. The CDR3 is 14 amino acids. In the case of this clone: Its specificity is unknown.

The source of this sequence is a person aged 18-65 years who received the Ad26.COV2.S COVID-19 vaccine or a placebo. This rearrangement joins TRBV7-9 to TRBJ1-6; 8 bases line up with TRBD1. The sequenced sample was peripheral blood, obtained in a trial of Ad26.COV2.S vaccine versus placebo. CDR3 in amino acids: CASSSTGANSPLHF. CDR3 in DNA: TGTGCCAGCAGCTCGACAGGGGCTAATTCACCCCTCCACTTT.